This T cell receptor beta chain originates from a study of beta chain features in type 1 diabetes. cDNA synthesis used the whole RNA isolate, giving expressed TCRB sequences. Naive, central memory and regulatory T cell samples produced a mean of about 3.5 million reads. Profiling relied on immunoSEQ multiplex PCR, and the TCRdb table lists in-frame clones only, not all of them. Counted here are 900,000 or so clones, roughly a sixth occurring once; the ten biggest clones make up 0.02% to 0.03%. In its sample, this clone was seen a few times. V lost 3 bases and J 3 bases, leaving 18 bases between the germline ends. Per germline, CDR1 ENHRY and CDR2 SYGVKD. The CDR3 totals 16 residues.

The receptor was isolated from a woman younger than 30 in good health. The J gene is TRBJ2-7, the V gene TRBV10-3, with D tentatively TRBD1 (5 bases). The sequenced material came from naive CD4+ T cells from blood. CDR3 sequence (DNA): TGTGCCATCAGTGACTTAGGTAAGGTACAGGACTACGAGCAGTACTTC. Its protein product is CAISDLGKVQDYEQYF.